This paragraph reports one T cell receptor beta chain. CDR1 is GTSNPN and CDR2 is SVGIG in the germline V gene (reference sequence). CDR3 length: 13 residues. V lost 5 bases, J lost 0 bases, and 10 bases lay in between. Study processing details: Counts of nucleated cells, estimated from reference gene primer amplification, were obtained. Using immunoSEQ multiplex PCR, the repertoire was profiled, and TCRdb retains in-frame clones only, with some absent. V, J and clone size reflect that table, while D and trimming were determined from the DNA. Seen here are some 140,000 clones, roughly 85% observed once, and the top ten hold roughly 4%. The source of the sample is a study of blood T cell repertoires in COVID-19. Study as a whole: Whether acute or convalescent, the COVID-19 samples came from the United States, Italy and Spain. The cDNA or gDNA used as material had been derived from T cells, B-cell-depleted T cells, or PBMCs.

The clonotype originates from a human donor in a cohort sampled during active COVID-19. Sequencing was performed on peripheral blood. The V gene is TRBV30, the J gene TRBJ1-2; possibly TRBD1 for D (6 bases). The CDR3 spells CAWRQETNYGYTF. The CDR3 nucleotides read TGTGCCTGGCGACAGGAGACTAACTATGGCTACACCTTC.